Below, 25 T cell receptor beta chains from the same sample are listed, as sequenced in a study of shared clonotypes between healthy human individuals. It was CD45RO-negative cells, positively selected for CCR7, that made up naive CD8 cells, with terminally differentiated effector memory CD45RA+ cells excluded. Libraries were prepared by immunoSEQ multiplex PCR; TCRdb keeps only in-frame clonotypes and omits some of them. The sample includes about 750,000 clones, over 90% seen only once; the top ten take approximately 25%. The sequencing sample was made of naive CD8+ T cells sorted from blood. The receptors originated from a man aged 30 to 45 in good health.

The chain uses TRBV28 and TRBJ2-2, with 7 bases identical to TRBD1. V lost 5 bases, J lost 4 bases, and 7 bases stayed unmatched. The CDR3 consists of 15 residues. The V gene's germline CDR1 is MDHEN and CDR2 SYDVKM. The CDR3 is CASSMEGGSTGELFF. CDR3 bases: TGTGCCAGCAGTATGGAAGGGGGCTCCACCGGGGAGCTGTTTTTT.

Note on this clone: This same CDR3 is encoded by further DNA sequences in the sample. The chain carries TRBV4-3 and TRBJ2-7; D is possibly TRBD1 (5 bases). Trimming removed 0 bases at V and 4 bases at J, with 10 bases between. Germline V gene data show CDR1 as LGHNA and CDR2 as YSLEER. This CDR3 is built from 14 residues. CDR3 DNA: TGCGCCAGCAGCCAAGACTTAGGGGATTACGAGCAGTACTTC. It codes for CASSQDLGDYEQYF.

The chain links TRBV4-1 to TRBJ1-2; 12 bases line up with TRBD1. Germline V lookup: CDR1 MGHRA, CDR2 YSYEKL. This CDR3 contains 16 residues. Trimming took 0 bases from V and 3 from J; bases not matched to a gene: 2. CDR3 in DNA: TGCGCCAGCAGCCAAGAGGGACAGGGGGCTTACTATGGCTACACCTTC. Translation: CASSQEGQGAYYGYTF.

The V and J genes are TRBV7-8 and TRBJ2-1; 8 bases are a match to TRBD1. Germline loops: CDR1 SGHVS, CDR2 FQNEAQ. V shed 1 base and J 5 bases; nucleotides not matched to a gene: 10. The CDR3 runs 17 residues. The CDR3 DNA follows: TGTGCCAGCAGCTTAGGGTTTTTTGGACAGGGCGACAATGAGCAGTTCTTC. This translates into CASSLGFFGQGDNEQFF.

The chain joins TRBV10-3 to TRBJ2-2; 8 positions match TRBD2. Trimming at V came to 6 bases and at J to 0 bases, leaving 3 bases not matched to a gene. The CDR3 is 15 residues long. Germline V lookup: CDR1 ENHRY, CDR2 SYGVKD. The CDR3 loop is CAISIAGSNTGELFF. CDR3 nucleotide sequence: TGTGCCATCAGCATAGCGGGGTCGAACACCGGGGAGCTGTTTTTT.

The chain links TRBV5-1 to TRBJ2-1; TRBD2 agrees at 9 bases. The ends lost 0 bases at V and 2 bases at J; junction bases unmatched: 3. This CDR3 region has 16 residues. CDR1 SGHRS and CDR2 YFSETQ come from the germline V gene. As DNA, the CDR3 is TGCGCCAGCAGCTTGGGACTAGCGGAAACCTACAATGAGCAGTTCTTC. Protein product: CASSLGLAETYNEQFF.

V usage is TRBV2 and J usage is TRBJ2-5; D is ambiguous. Trimming stripped 6 bases from V and 1 base from J, with 6 bases between. The CDR3 is 12 amino acids. CDR1 and CDR2 (germline): SNHLY, FYNNEI. The CDR3 nucleotides read TGTGCCAGCAGCGCCTTCCAAGAGACCCAGTACTTC. Protein product: CASSAFQETQYF.

In the case of this clone: The sample has other DNA sequences that encode this CDR3 too. The chain carries TRBV4-1 and TRBJ2-7, with 13 bases lining up with TRBD2. The germline V gene has CDR1 MGHRA and CDR2 YSYEKL. Trimming removed 5 bases from V and 2 bases from J; junction bases left unmatched: 3. CDR3 length equals 15 residues. The chain's CDR3 is CASSTGLAGAYEQYF. The CDR3 nucleotides read TGCGCCAGCAGCACTGGACTAGCGGGGGCCTACGAGCAGTACTTC.

The CDR3 DNA sequence: TGTGCCAGCAGCTATCTAGCCGGAGGGTACAATGAGCAGTTCTTC. Translation gives CASSYLAGGYNEQFF. V is TRBV7-3 and J is TRBJ2-1, with D possibly matching TRBD2 (6 bases). This CDR3 has 15 residues. CDR1 SGHTA and CDR2 FQGTGA come from the germline V gene. Trimming took 4 bases from V and 4 from J, leaving 14 bases between them.

The chain uses TRBV7-9 and TRBJ2-1, with D uncertain. Germline CDR1 and CDR2: SEHNR and FQNEAQ (reference sequence). This CDR3 region has 16 residues. V shed 5 bases and J shed 0 bases, with 14 bases lying between them. The CDR3 is CASSQFRTDSYNEQFF. The CDR3 DNA reads TGTGCCAGCAGCCAATTTCGAACGGACTCCTACAATGAGCAGTTCTTC.

V usage is TRBV5-5 and J usage is TRBJ2-7, with 8 bases that match TRBD1. Germline-derived CDR1 and CDR2 are SGHKS and YYEKEE (reference sequence). CDR3 size: 14 residues. The junction had 3 bases not matched to a gene; V was cut back by 1 base and J by 3 bases. The CDR3 region is CASSLPGQDYEQYF. The CDR3 DNA sequence: TGTGCCAGCAGCTTGCCGGGACAGGACTACGAGCAGTACTTC. Drawing the rest from reference TRBV5-5 and TRBJ2-7, the complete variable domain is DAGVTQSPTHLIKTRGQQVTLRCSPISGHKSVSWYQQVLGQGPQFIFQYYEKEERGRGNFPDRFSARQFPNYSSELNVNALLLGDSALYLCASSLPGQDYEQYFGPGTRLTVT.

The chain recombines TRBV6-1 with TRBJ2-3, with no clear D. Per germline, CDR1 MNHNS and CDR2 SASEGT. The CDR3 covers 16 residues. V was clipped by 0 bases and J by 4 bases, with 14 bases between them. The CDR3 is CASSEARLSFSDTQYF. Written as DNA, the CDR3 is TGTGCCAGCAGTGAAGCGCGTCTGAGTTTCTCAGATACGCAGTATTTT.

About this clone itself: Additional DNA sequences in this sample encode the identical CDR3. The V and J genes are TRBV27 and TRBJ1-5, with D uncertain. Germline loops: CDR1 MNHEY, CDR2 SMNVEV (reference sequence). The CDR3 length is 14 residues. V was pared by 6 bases and J by 0 bases, with 9 bases between. The CDR3: CASSPLNSNQPQHF. Written as DNA, the CDR3 is TGTGCCAGCAGCCCCCTAAATAGCAATCAGCCCCAGCATTTT.

The CDR3 reads CASSASGRAGNEQYF. The CDR3 region has the DNA TGTGCCAGCAGCGCCAGCGGGAGGGCCGGGAACGAGCAGTACTTC. The rearrangement uses TRBV2 and TRBJ2-7; 10 nucleotides align to TRBD2. Germline CDR1 reads SNHLY; CDR2 reads FYNNEI. The CDR3 spans 15 residues. The trim removed 6 bases at V and 5 bases at J, leaving 10 bases unmatched.

This clone has only a few counts. The chain joins TRBV7-9 to TRBJ1-5; 9 bases fit TRBD1. Trimming cost V 5 bases and J 6 bases; bases outside gene matches: 5. Germline CDR1 is SEHNR and CDR2 is FQNEAQ (reference sequence). CDR3 length equals 14 residues. The CDR3 sequence: CASSIGTGFQPQHF. The CDR3 region has the DNA TGTGCCAGCAGCATCGGGACAGGGTTTCAGCCCCAGCATTTT.

A few counts support this clone. V and J are TRBV7-6 and TRBJ2-7; TRBD1 aligns across 7 bases. Germline V gives CDR1 SGHVS, CDR2 FNYEAQ. The CDR3 has 15 amino acids. V trimming: 5 bases; J trimming: 3 bases; junction bases outside the gene matches: 10. The CDR3 nucleotides are TGTGCCAGCAGCCCCATGGGGGACAGCCACTACGAGCAGTACTTC. As protein: CASSPMGDSHYEQYF.

This clone has only one observation. The V and J genes are TRBV13 and TRBJ2-3, with D possibly being TRBD2 (5 bases). This CDR3 is built from 14 residues. The germline V and J ends were trimmed by 7 bases and 1 base, with 12 bases remaining between them. The germline gives CDR1 PRHDT, CDR2 FYEKMQ (reference sequence). This CDR3 reads CASNQRAGTDTQYF. The DNA for the CDR3 is TGTGCCAGCAACCAGAGGGCCGGCACAGATACGCAGTATTTT.

The rearrangement links TRBV5-8 to TRBJ1-2; D is uncertain. This CDR3 is built from 13 residues. Trimming cost V 0 bases and J 5 bases, with 8 bases left between them. CDR1 is SGHTS and CDR2 is YDEGEE in the germline V gene. DNA for the CDR3: TGTGCCAGCAGCTTGGACGGTTGGTATGGCTACACCTTC. Translated, it gives CASSLDGWYGYTF.

The chain employs TRBV29-1 and TRBJ2-7, with D possibly matching TRBD1 (6 bases). CDR1 SQVTM and CDR2 ANQGSEA come from the germline V gene. The CDR3 has 11 residues. V was cut by 7 bases and J by 0 bases, with 7 bases left in between. CDR3 coding DNA: TGCAGCGGGACAGACTCCTACGAGCAGTACTTC. Amino acid sequence: CSGTDSYEQYF.

This chain links TRBV2 with TRBJ1-1, with TRBD1 matching 7 bases. This CDR3 comprises 13 residues. Unmatched junction bases numbered 5, after V lost 8 bases and J lost 2 bases. Germline V gives CDR1 SNHLY, CDR2 FYNNEI. The CDR3 is CASDREANTEAFF. The CDR3 DNA reads as TGTGCCAGCGACAGGGAGGCTAACACTGAAGCTTTCTTT.

V usage is TRBV6-5 and J usage is TRBJ2-7; D might be TRBD1 (5 bases). The germline gives CDR1 MNHEY, CDR2 SVGAGI. The CDR3 runs 13 residues. The germline V and J ends were trimmed by 5 bases and 1 base, with 9 bases remaining between them. This chain's CDR3 is CASSQQDSYEQYF. CDR3 DNA sequence: TGTGCCAGCAGTCAACAGGATTCCTACGAGCAGTACTTC.

The chain carries TRBV5-5 and TRBJ1-5; no firm D call. Germline V CDR1 and CDR2: SGHKS, YYEKEE (reference sequence). The CDR3 extends over 13 amino acids. Trimming cost V 0 bases and J 5 bases, with 6 bases left between them. CDR3 bases: TGTGCCAGCAGCTTGGGGGCCGATCAGCCCCAGCATTTT. Encoded protein: CASSLGADQPQHF.

The V and J genes are TRBV27 and TRBJ2-7; 7 bases are a match to TRBD2. The J segment lost 4 bases and the V segment lost 3 bases, leaving 9 bases of the junction unmatched. The germline CDR1 and CDR2 sequences are MNHEY and SMNVEV (reference sequence). The CDR3 sequence is 15 residues long. Here the CDR3 DNA reads TGTGCCAGCAGTTTTTATGGACTAGAAGGTTACGAGCAGTACTTC. Encoded protein: CASSFYGLEGYEQYF.

This chain connects TRBV7-9 to TRBJ2-3, with 9 nucleotides matching TRBD2. Germline lookup yields CDR1 SEHNR and CDR2 FQNEAQ (reference sequence). After removal of 7 bases from V and 4 bases from J, the junction contained 12 bases not matched to a gene. The CDR3 is made up of 16 amino acids. This chain's CDR3 is CASTLHAGGPADTQYF. The CDR3 DNA sequence: TGTGCCAGCACCCTACATGCGGGAGGGCCAGCAGATACGCAGTATTTT. The full variable domain, rest sourced from reference TRBV7-9 and TRBJ2-3, is DTGVSQNPRHKITKRGQNVTFRCDPISEHNRLYWYRQTLGQGPEFLTYFQNEAQLEKSRLLSDRFSAERPKGSFSTLEIQRTEQGDSAMYLCASTLHAGGPADTQYFGPGTRLTVL.

This clone has only a few counts. The chain carries TRBV27 and TRBJ2-1; D is ambiguous. This CDR3 region has 14 residues. Germline V gives CDR1 MNHEY, CDR2 SMNVEV (reference sequence). Trimming removed 3 bases at V and 2 bases at J, with 8 bases between. DNA for the CDR3: TGTGCCAGCAGTTTGGGATCCACCTACAATGAGCAGTTCTTC. It encodes CASSLGSTYNEQFF.